The next 5 T cell receptor beta chains were all read from a single sample in a study of OX40 agonist ivuxolimab in advanced cancers. The table came from immunoSEQ multiplex PCR; TCRdb's copy has only in-frame clones and leaves some out. The data contain about 32,000 clones, around nine tenths of them singletons. The source material was CD4+ or CD8+ T cells sorted from blood, sampled in a trial of the OX40 agonist ivuxolimab. The source is an adult with an advanced solid tumor such as melanoma, head and neck, liver or kidney cancer.

The chain links TRBV6-5 to TRBJ1-2; possibly TRBD1 for D (5 bases). The CDR3 contains 14 residues. Germline assignment: CDR1 MNHEY and CDR2 SVGAGI. The germline V and J ends were trimmed by 5 bases and 8 bases, with 18 bases remaining between them. CDR3 residues: CASSPFAGVNGYTF. The CDR3, as DNA: TGTGCCAGCAGTCCTTTTGCGGGGGTTAACGGCTACACCTTC.

The CDR3 loop is CASSPRVQGDGLMAQYF. The CDR3 DNA reads TGTGCCAGCAGCCCAAGAGTCCAGGGGGATGGCCTTATGGCCCAGTACTTC. The rearrangement uses TRBV7-3 and TRBJ2-5; 7 bases are a match to TRBD1. The CDR3 runs 17 residues. Germline CDR1 and CDR2: SGHTA and FQGTGA. V lost 5 bases to trimming and J lost 9 bases; unmatched junction nucleotides: 21. Full variable domain (remainder filled in from reference TRBV7-3 and TRBJ2-5): GAGVSQTPSNKVTEKGKYVELRCDPISGHTALYWYRQSLGQGPEFLIYFQGTGAADDSGLPNDRFFAVRPEGSVSTLKIQRTERGDSAVYLCASSPRVQGDGLMAQYFGPGTRLLVL.

The V gene is TRBV2, the J gene TRBJ1-1, with D uncertain. Germline CDR1 is SNHLY and CDR2 is FYNNEI. This CDR3 comprises 12 residues. V lost 7 bases, J lost 3 bases, and 9 bases lay in between. CDR3 nucleotide sequence: TGTGCCAGCAAGGTTGGGTACACTGAAGCTTTCTTT. It translates to CASKVGYTEAFF.

The chain employs TRBV28 and TRBJ1-2, with D maybe TRBD1 (6 bases). The CDR3 extends over 14 amino acids. Germline values: CDR1 MDHEN, CDR2 SYDVKM. V lost 4 bases and J lost 0, with 9 bases in between. Written as DNA, the CDR3 is TGTGCCAGCAGTTCCTGGACAGCTAACTATGGCTACACCTTC. Translated: CASSSWTANYGYTF.

V gene TRBV6-5 combines with J gene TRBJ2-1; D gene ambiguous. V lost 0 bases to trimming and J lost 6 bases, with 9 bases between them. Looked up from germline, CDR1 is MNHEY and CDR2 is SVGAGI. CDR3 length: 14 residues. Written as DNA, the CDR3 is TGTGCCAGCAGTTACTCGGGCCCGCTCAATGAGCAGTTCTTC. Its protein product is CASSYSGPLNEQFF.